This T cell receptor (beta chain) was captured in a study of T cell responses to AZD1222 COVID-19 vaccine. The repertoire was sequenced with immunoSEQ multiplex PCR; TCRdb's copy has only in-frame clones and lacks some. The sample contains around 89,000 clones, over 75% of which appear only once. On this clone itself: Its antigen is not identified.

Study-level results: Repertoires were collected only later (after the peak T cell response had occurred). Targeting of unmutated variant regions was reportedly seen in nearly half of spike-specific TCRs.

The V gene end was trimmed by 7 bases and the J gene end by 6 bases; junction bases not matched to a gene: 8. Germline-derived CDR1 and CDR2 are MDHEN and SYDVKM. The CDR3 loop spans 13 amino acids. This chain joins TRBV28 and TRBJ1-1; 7 bases map to TRBD1. This receptor was identified in an adult in good health. This material consisted of peripheral blood, taken on day 0 of AZD1222 vaccination. CDR3 coding DNA: TGTGCCAGCATAGACAGGGCGCGCCCTGAAGCTTTCTTT. This gives the protein CASIDRARPEAFF. Using reference TRBV28 and TRBJ1-1 for the parts outside the CDR3, the full variable domain is DVKVTQSSRYLVKRTGEKVFLECVQDMDHENMFWYRQDPGLGLRLIYFSYDVKMKEKGDIPEGYSVSREKKERFSLILESASTNQTSMYLCASIDRARPEAFFGQGTRLTVV.